This paragraph covers one T cell receptor (beta chain) sequence. Germline V lookup: CDR1 ENHRY, CDR2 SYGVKD. V was cut by 3 bases and J by 2 bases, with 7 bases left in between. The CDR3 extends over 13 amino acids. Naive CD8 cells comprised CD45RO-negative, CCR7-positively selected cells, excluding terminally differentiated effector memory CD45RA+ cells. Donation came from healthy HIV-negative adults that had no recent acute infections or vaccinations. All donors were Caucasian adults living in Nashville, Tennessee. The sample originates from a study of shared clonotypes between healthy human individuals. Clones were sequenced by immunoSEQ multiplex PCR, and TCRdb holds only the in-frame ones, with some missing. Among some 2.1 million clones listed, around 96% were seen once.

This receptor was identified in a man younger than 35 in good health. Sequencing was performed on naive CD8+ T cells sorted from blood. The chain joins TRBV10-3 to TRBJ2-5; D gene ambiguous. Here the CDR3 DNA reads TGTGCCATCAGTGATATGGGACAAGAGACCCAGTACTTC. Translated, it gives CAISDMGQETQYF.